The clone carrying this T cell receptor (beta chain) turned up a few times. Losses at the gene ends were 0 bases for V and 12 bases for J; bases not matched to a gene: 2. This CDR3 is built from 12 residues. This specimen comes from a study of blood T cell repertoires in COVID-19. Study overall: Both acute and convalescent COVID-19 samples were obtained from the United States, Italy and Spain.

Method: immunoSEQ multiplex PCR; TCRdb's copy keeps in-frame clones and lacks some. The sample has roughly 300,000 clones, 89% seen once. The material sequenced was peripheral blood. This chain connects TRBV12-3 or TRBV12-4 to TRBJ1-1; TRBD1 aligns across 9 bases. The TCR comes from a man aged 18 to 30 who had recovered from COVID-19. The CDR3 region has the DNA TGTGCCAGCAGTTTAGCGGGGACAGGGACTTTCTTT. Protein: CASSLAGTGTFF.